The sequence of this TCR beta chain was determined in a study of cytomegalovirus exposure and HLA in healthy donors. Study-level results: Presence/absence analysis assumed near-uniform sequencing depth across donors. Available immune exposure information was restricted to CMV serostatus only. The authors confirmed in vitro that three CMV-associated chains were specific for CMV antigens. One variant, a missense change in DCLRE1C, was linked in a later analysis to TCR beta V- and J-gene trimming.

Concerning this clone: The antigen remains undetermined. The sample has other DNA sequences that encode this CDR3 too.

A multiplex PCR was run with 60 Vbeta primers and 13 Jbeta primers. Sequenced by immunoSEQ multiplex PCR; TCRdb stores in-frame clones only, minus some. This table holds about 160,000 clones, 65% to 80% found once. After removal of 6 bases from V and 0 bases from J, the junction contained 5 bases not matched to a gene. The CDR3 spans 15 residues. Germline-derived CDR1 and CDR2 are LNHDA and SQIVND (reference sequence). The sample was PBMCs. This chain uses TRBV19 with TRBJ2-1; 7 bases map to TRBD1. This TCR derives from a man in his forties or fifties in good health and CMV-seronegative. The CDR3 nucleotides are TGTGCCAGTAGGTTGGACAGGAGCTCCTACAATGAGCAGTTCTTC. Its translation is CASRLDRSSYNEQFF. Full variable domain (rest looked up from reference TRBV19 and TRBJ2-1): DGGITQSPKYLFRKEGQNVTLSCEQNLNHDAMYWYRQDPGQGLRLIYYSQIVNDFQKGDIAEGYSVSREKKESFPLTVTSAQKNPTAFYLCASRLDRSSYNEQFFGPGTRLTVL.